This T cell receptor (beta chain) comes out of a study of blood T cell repertoires in COVID-19. Original methodology: Amplification with reference gene primers provided the estimates of nucleated cell counts. TCRdb's table, derived via immunoSEQ multiplex PCR, lists solely in-frame clones and lacks some. The V and J calls and clone size were taken over from that table, and D and trimming were inferred from the DNA. The sample holds 300,000 to 350,000 clones; 87% are singletons and the top ten take 8.5% to 10%. This clone has just one count. This CDR3 has 8 residues. Germline lookup yields CDR1 LGHDT and CDR2 YNNKEL (reference sequence). Trimming stripped 7 bases from V and 11 bases from J, with 5 bases between.

The rearrangement links TRBV3-1 (or the pseudogene TRBV3-2) to TRBJ1-1; D remains unclear. The sample comprised PBMCs or T cells enriched from blood (not recorded which). The TCR was taken from a woman aged 18-35 years who had recovered from COVID-19. CDR3 nucleotide sequence: TGTGCCAGCATCGAGGCTTTCTTT. Protein product: CASIEAFF.